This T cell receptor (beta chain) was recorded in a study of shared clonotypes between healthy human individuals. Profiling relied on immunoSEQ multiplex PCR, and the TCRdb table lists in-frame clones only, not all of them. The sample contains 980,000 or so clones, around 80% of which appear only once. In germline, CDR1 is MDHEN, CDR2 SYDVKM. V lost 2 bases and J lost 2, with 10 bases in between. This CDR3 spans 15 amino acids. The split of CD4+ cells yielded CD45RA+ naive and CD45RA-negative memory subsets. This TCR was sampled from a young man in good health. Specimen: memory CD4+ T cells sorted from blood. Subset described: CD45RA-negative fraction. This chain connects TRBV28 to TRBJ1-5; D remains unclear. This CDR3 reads CASSLTRAGNQPQHF. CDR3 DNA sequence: TGTGCCAGCAGTTTAACGAGGGCGGGCAATCAGCCCCAGCATTTT. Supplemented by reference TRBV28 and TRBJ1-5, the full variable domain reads DVKVTQSSRYLVKRTGEKVFLECVQDMDHENMFWYRQDPGLGLRLIYFSYDVKMKEKGDIPEGYSVSREKKERFSLILESASTNQTSMYLCASSLTRAGNQPQHFGDGTRLSIL.